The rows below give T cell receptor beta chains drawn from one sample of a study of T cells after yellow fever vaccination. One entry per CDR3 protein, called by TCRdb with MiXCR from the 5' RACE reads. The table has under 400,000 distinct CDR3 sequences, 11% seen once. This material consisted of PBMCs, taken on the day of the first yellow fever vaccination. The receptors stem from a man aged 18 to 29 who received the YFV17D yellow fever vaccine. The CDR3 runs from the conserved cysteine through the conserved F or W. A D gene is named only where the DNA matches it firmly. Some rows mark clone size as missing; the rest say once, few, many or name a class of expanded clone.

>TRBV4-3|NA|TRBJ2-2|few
TGCGCCAGCGGTCCCTCGGGGAACGGGGAGCTGTTTTTT
CASGPSGNGELFF
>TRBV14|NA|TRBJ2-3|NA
TGTGCCAGCAGCCAAAGTCTCCCAGTTCCGCAGTATTTT
CASSQSLPVPQYF
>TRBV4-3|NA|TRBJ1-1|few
TGCGCCAGCAGCCATGACACGAACACTGAAGCTTTCTTT
CASSHDTNTEAFF
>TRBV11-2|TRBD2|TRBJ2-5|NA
TGTGCCAGCAGCTTAGTAGCGGGGATTGAGACCCAGTACTTC
CASSLVAGIETQYF
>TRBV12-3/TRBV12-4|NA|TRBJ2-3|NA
TGTGCCAGCAGTTTCGGGGGCCCCAGGGATACGCAGTATTTT
CASSFGGPRDTQYF
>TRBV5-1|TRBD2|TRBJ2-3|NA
TGCGCCAGCAGCTTGCGACTAGCAACAGATACGCAGTATTTT
CASSLRLATDTQYF
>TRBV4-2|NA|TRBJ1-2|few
TGTGCCAGCAGCCAATTCGGCAGTCCGGGTCATGGCTACACCTTC
CASSQFGSPGHGYTF
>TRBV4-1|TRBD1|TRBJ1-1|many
TGCGCCAGCAGTATAGGGACAGGGTCAAGGACTGAAGCTTTCTTT
CASSIGTGSRTEAFF
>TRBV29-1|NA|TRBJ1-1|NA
TGCAGCGCCAGGGCGGCGAACACTGAAGCTTTCTTT
CSARAANTEAFF
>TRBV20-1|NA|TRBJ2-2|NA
TGCAGTGCTAGCGACGGTCGGCGCGGGGAGCTGTTTTTT
CSASDGRRGELFF
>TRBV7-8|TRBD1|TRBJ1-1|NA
TGTGCCAGCACCAAGGGGCGACAGGGATCCTCCACTGAAGCTTTCTTT
CASTKGRQGSSTEAFF
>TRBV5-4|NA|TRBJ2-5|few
TGTGCCAGCAGCTACAAAAGGCAGGGTTTGGAGACCCAGTACTTC
CASSYKRQGLETQYF
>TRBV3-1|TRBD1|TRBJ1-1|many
TGTGCCAGCAGCTTCCGGGACAGGAACACTGAAGCTTTCTTT
CASSFRDRNTEAFF
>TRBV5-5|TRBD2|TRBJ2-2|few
TGTGCCAGCAGCGCGGGGGGCTACACCGGGGAGCTGTTTTTT
CASSAGGYTGELFF
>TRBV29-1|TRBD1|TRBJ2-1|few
TGCAGCGTTGAGGCAGGGGGTCCCTACAATGAGCAGTTCTTC
CSVEAGGPYNEQFF